Listed here are 18 T cell receptor beta chains from one sample, sequenced in a study of OX40 agonist ivuxolimab in advanced cancers. The data were produced by immunoSEQ multiplex PCR, yet TCRdb's version contains in-frame clones alone and is incomplete. Of 40,000 to 55,000 clones listed, 80% to 95% were seen once; the top ten hold about 15%. Sequences were derived from CD4+ or CD8+ T cells sorted from blood, sampled in a trial of the OX40 agonist ivuxolimab. The receptors were gathered from an adult with an advanced solid tumor such as melanoma, head and neck, liver or kidney cancer.

This clone was detected only once. The genes are TRBV11-2 and TRBJ2-7, with D perhaps matching TRBD2 (5 bases). Germline CDR1 SGHAT, CDR2 FQNNGV. The CDR3 has 13 residues. Trimming removed 3 bases from V and 2 bases from J, with 8 bases in between. This CDR3 reads CASSFGLPYEQYF. The CDR3 coding sequence is TGTGCCAGCAGCTTCGGACTCCCCTACGAGCAGTACTTC.

The chain uses TRBV10-1 and TRBJ2-7; the D is unclear. Trimming pared 2 bases from V and 2 bases from J, leaving 7 bases between. This CDR3 is built from 13 residues. The germline V gene encodes CDR1 WNHNN and CDR2 SYGVQD (reference sequence). CDR3 loop: CASSENQAYEQYF. CDR3 in DNA: TGCGCCAGCAGTGAGAACCAGGCCTACGAGCAGTACTTC.

The chain recombines TRBV9 with TRBJ2-1; 9 nucleotides agree with TRBD2. Germline values: CDR1 SGDLS, CDR2 YYNGEE. This CDR3 region has 16 residues. J gave up 0 bases and V 4 bases, and 5 bases lay outside the gene matches. The CDR3 bases are TGTGCCAGCAGCCCCTCACTAGCGGGCTCCTACAATGAGCAGTTCTTC. Protein: CASSPSLAGSYNEQFF. The whole variable domain, remainder taken from reference TRBV9 and TRBJ2-1, is DSGVTQTPKHLITATGQRVTLRCSPRSGDLSVYWYQQSLDQGLQFLIQYYNGEERAKGNILERFSAQQFPDLHSELNLSSLELGDSALYFCASSPSLAGSYNEQFFGPGTRLTVL.

V and J are TRBV4-1 and TRBJ2-3; 10 bases line up with TRBD2. Per germline, CDR1 MGHRA and CDR2 YSYEKL. The CDR3 runs 17 residues. J gave up 0 bases and V 4 bases, and 7 bases lay outside the gene matches. CDR3 sequence (DNA): TGCGCCAGCAGCCCGGGGACTAGCGTCACTAGCACAGATACGCAGTATTTT. This gives the protein CASSPGTSVTSTDTQYF.

This chain uses TRBV11-2 with TRBJ2-1, with 13 nucleotides matching TRBD2. The CDR3 is 16 amino acids. J gave up 3 bases and V 8 bases, and 7 bases lay outside the gene matches. Germline values: CDR1 SGHAT, CDR2 FQNNGV. This chain's CDR3 is CASLWTSGGIYNEQFF. CDR3 DNA sequence: TGTGCCAGCCTTTGGACTAGCGGGGGCATCTACAATGAGCAGTTCTTC.

The table lists this clone with a few counts. The chain joins TRBV5-5 to TRBJ2-3; D gene ambiguous. The CDR3 loop spans 13 amino acids. Germline V gives CDR1 SGHKS, CDR2 YYEKEE (reference sequence). V was trimmed by 1 base and J by 1 base, leaving 4 bases between them. The CDR3 loop is CASSLRGTDTQYF. DNA of the CDR3: TGTGCCAGCAGCTTGCGGGGCACAGATACGCAGTATTTT.

The J gene is TRBJ2-2, the V gene TRBV9; D is ambiguous. Germline lookup yields CDR1 SGDLS and CDR2 YYNGEE. Trimming cost V 9 bases and J 4 bases, with 13 bases left between them. The CDR3 length is 13 residues. The CDR3 loop reads CATTVGSTGELFF. The CDR3 DNA is TGTGCCACAACGGTAGGGTCCACCGGGGAGCTGTTTTTT.

The V and J genes are TRBV27 and TRBJ2-7, with a possible D match to TRBD1 (5 bases). CDR1 is MNHEY and CDR2 is SMNVEV in the germline V gene (reference sequence). V was trimmed by 5 bases and J by 3 bases, leaving 14 bases between them. This CDR3 has 14 amino acids. CDR3 nucleotide sequence: TGTGCCAGCAGTAGAACAGGCGCTAACTACGAGCAGTACTTC. This encodes CASSRTGANYEQYF.

This clone appeared a single time. The V gene is TRBV19, the J gene TRBJ2-1; D gene unclear. Between the trimmed V and J ends, which lost 3 bases and 7 bases, there was a span of 10 bases. Germline V lookup: CDR1 LNHDA, CDR2 SQIVND (reference sequence). This CDR3 spans 13 amino acids. CDR3 loop: CASSMDGRNEQFF. The CDR3 coding sequence is TGTGCCAGTAGTATGGACGGAAGGAATGAGCAGTTCTTC.

The genes are TRBV25-1 and TRBJ1-4; 9 nucleotides match TRBD1. The CDR3 has 15 residues. Germline loops: CDR1 MGHDK, CDR2 SYGVNS. J lost 7 bases, V lost 6 bases, and 9 bases had no gene match. DNA for the CDR3: TGTGCCAGCAGGGAAACAGGGGGCGTCGGTGAAAAACTGTTTTTT. It yields the protein CASRETGGVGEKLFF. The whole variable domain, remainder taken from reference TRBV25-1 and TRBJ1-4, is EADIYQTPRYLVIGTGKKITLECSQTMGHDKMYWYQQDPGMELHLIHYSYGVNSTEKGDLSSESTVSRIRTEHFPLTLESARPSHTSQYLCASRETGGVGEKLFFGSGTQLSVL.

The rearrangement joins TRBV19 to TRBJ2-1; 9 bases match TRBD2. V shed 0 bases and J 2 bases; nucleotides not matched to a gene: 8. Germline V gene lookup returns CDR1 LNHDA and CDR2 SQIVND (reference sequence). The CDR3 runs to 18 residues. The CDR3 coding sequence is TGTGCCAGTAGTATAGATCAGGGGACTAGCAGACCCTACAATGAGCAGTTCTTC. This codes for CASSIDQGTSRPYNEQFF.

The gene calls are TRBV5-4 and TRBJ2-7, with 7 bases matching TRBD2. With V trimmed by 2 bases and J by 2 bases, 7 bases remained unmatched. The CDR3 totals 15 residues. The germline V gene has CDR1 SGHNT and CDR2 YYREEE (reference sequence). The CDR3, as DNA: TGTGCCAGCAGCTTAGATCTAGCGGACACCTACGAGCAGTACTTC. It translates to CASSLDLADTYEQYF.

This rearrangement joins TRBV29-1 to TRBJ2-7, with D tentatively TRBD2 (7 bases). Germline CDR1 SQVTM, CDR2 ANQGSEA. The CDR3 runs to 16 residues. Trimming cost V 3 bases and J 2 bases, with 20 bases left between them. The DNA for the CDR3 is TGCAGCGTTGAGGGAGGGGGGACAAATCCGCCCTACGAGCAGTACTTC. It translates to CSVEGGGTNPPYEQYF.

The V gene is TRBV28, the J gene TRBJ2-7; 10 bases are a match to TRBD1. Trimming cost V 6 bases and J 5 bases; bases outside gene matches: 10. The CDR3 spans 15 residues. Germline loops: CDR1 MDHEN, CDR2 SYDVKM. Here the CDR3 reads CASSPPGQGYDEQYF. The CDR3, as DNA: TGTGCCAGCAGCCCCCCGGGACAGGGGTACGACGAGCAGTACTTC.

The chain combines TRBV6-5 with TRBJ2-3; TRBD2 is a possible D gene (6 bases). V was cut by 1 base and J by 0 bases, with 8 bases left in between. This CDR3 contains 15 residues. Germline lookup yields CDR1 MNHEY and CDR2 SVGAGI. CDR3 bases: TGTGCCAGCAGTTACTTAGCGGCCAGCACAGATACGCAGTATTTT. Translation: CASSYLAASTDTQYF.

This clone occurred once. This rearrangement joins TRBV9 to TRBJ2-3; a possible D gene is TRBD2 (5 bases). CDR1 and CDR2 (germline): SGDLS, YYNGEE. There are 14 residues in the CDR3. The ends were cut back, 4 bases at V and 4 bases at J, with 13 bases in the middle. The CDR3 is CASSSGLGSDTQYF. In DNA form, the CDR3 reads TGTGCCAGCAGCTCGGGGTTGGGTTCAGATACGCAGTATTTT.

This chain connects TRBV5-4 to TRBJ2-6, with D hard to call. The CDR3 is 15 amino acids. Trimming left V 4 bases short and J 0 bases short, with 8 bases between. Germline CDR1 and CDR2: SGHNT and YYREEE (reference sequence). CDR3 residues: CASSSRHSGANVLTF. Written as DNA, the CDR3 is TGTGCCAGCAGCAGTAGACACTCTGGGGCCAACGTCCTGACTTTC.

The J gene is TRBJ2-7, the V gene TRBV19, with 8 bases fitting TRBD2. This CDR3 is built from 15 residues. The V gene's germline CDR1 is LNHDA and CDR2 SQIVND (reference sequence). The trim removed 3 bases at V and 4 bases at J, leaving 8 bases unmatched. The CDR3 here is CASSILAGGGYEQYF. The CDR3 DNA reads as TGTGCCAGTAGTATTTTGGCGGGAGGAGGTTACGAGCAGTACTTC.